These 7 T cell receptor beta chains share one sample of origin, sequenced in a study of T-cell memory formation after mild COVID-19. MiXCR was run by TCRdb on the 5' RACE reads, yielding one entry per CDR3 protein. The data contain roughly 560,000 distinct CDR3 sequences, 20% of them singletons. Source material: PBMCs or a T cell subset sorted from them (not recorded which). All receptors derive from an adult woman who had mild COVID-19 (a few samples of this study predate the infection). Cell type and time point are not known.

This clonotype was seen a few times. The junction departs from germline at one end; a sequencing error may be responsible. The chain recombines TRBV7-9 with TRBJ2-7, with TRBD2 identical over 7 bases. Looked up from germline, CDR1 is SEHNR and CDR2 is FQNEAQ (reference sequence). The CDR3 length is 12 residues. The DNA for the CDR3 is TGTGCCAGCAGCTTAGTGCTGGGAGGGCCGATCTTC. As protein: CASSLVLGGPIF. Full variable domain (rest looked up from reference TRBV7-9 and TRBJ2-7): DTGVSQNPRHKITKRGQNVTFRCDPISEHNRLYWYRQTLGQGPEFLTYFQNEAQLEKSRLLSDRFSAERPKGSFSTLEIQRTEQGDSAMYLCASSLVLGGPIFGPGTRLTVT.

A few counts support this clonotype. This sequence joins TRBV7-9 and TRBJ2-1; TRBD1 aligns across 7 bases. Per germline, CDR1 SEHNR and CDR2 FQNEAQ (reference sequence). The CDR3 spans 15 residues. The V segment lost 4 bases and the J segment 5 bases; nucleotides outside the gene matches: 8. In DNA form, the CDR3 reads TGTGCCAGCAGCTCACCCGGGACAGCTGACAATGAGCAGTTCTTC. Translating gives CASSSPGTADNEQFF.

This clonotype was seen a few times. The chain recombines TRBV3-1 with TRBJ1-6; D may be TRBD1 (5 bases). The V end lost 1 base, the J end lost 1 base, and 23 bases lay between the germline ends. Germline lookup yields CDR1 LGHDT and CDR2 YNNKEL (reference sequence). CDR3 length: 21 residues. The CDR3, as DNA: TGTGCCAGCAGCCAAGGTCTTTGGGTTTCAGGGTTATCGTCCTATAATTCACCCCTCCACTTT. The encoded protein is CASSQGLWVSGLSSYNSPLHF.

This clonotype was detected many times. This chain connects TRBV7-8 to TRBJ2-2; 8 nucleotides agree with TRBD2. This CDR3 is built from 17 residues. V lost 1 base and J lost 8; bases outside the gene matches: 12. The germline V gene encodes CDR1 SGHVS and CDR2 FQNEAQ. For the CDR3, the DNA is TGTGCCAGCAGCTTAGTCCACTCGGGGGGGTCTCCAGGGGAGCTGTTTTTT. Its translation is CASSLVHSGGSPGELFF.

This clonotype turned up a few times. V gene TRBV7-3 combines with J gene TRBJ2-1; tentatively, D is TRBD1 (6 bases). This CDR3 is built from 12 residues. CDR1 and CDR2 from the germline V gene are SGHTA and FQGTGA. V shed 1 base and J shed 10 bases, with 8 bases lying between them. CDR3 amino acids: CASSLKGDEQFF. DNA for the CDR3: TGTGCCAGCAGCTTAAAGGGGGACGAGCAGTTCTTC.

V gene TRBV19 combines with J gene TRBJ2-5; D tentatively reads TRBD1 or TRBD2 (5 bases each). Trimming took 5 bases from V and 4 from J, leaving 14 bases between them. Germline CDR1 and CDR2: LNHDA and SQIVND (reference sequence). The CDR3 runs 14 residues. The CDR3 nucleotides are TGTGCCAGTAGTTCGGGACCGTGGGGAGAGACCCAGTACTTC. Encoded protein: CASSSGPWGETQYF.

This clonotype was seen more than once but under ten times. The chain recombines TRBV5-1 with TRBJ2-7; D possibly matches TRBD1 or TRBD2 (6 bases each). V shed 7 bases and J shed 0 bases, with 14 bases lying between them. The CDR3 extends over 14 amino acids. Germline values: CDR1 SGHRS, CDR2 YFSETQ. The CDR3 bases are TGCGCCAGCGGATCTCGGGGGCCCTCCTACGAGCAGTACTTC. This translates into CASGSRGPSYEQYF.